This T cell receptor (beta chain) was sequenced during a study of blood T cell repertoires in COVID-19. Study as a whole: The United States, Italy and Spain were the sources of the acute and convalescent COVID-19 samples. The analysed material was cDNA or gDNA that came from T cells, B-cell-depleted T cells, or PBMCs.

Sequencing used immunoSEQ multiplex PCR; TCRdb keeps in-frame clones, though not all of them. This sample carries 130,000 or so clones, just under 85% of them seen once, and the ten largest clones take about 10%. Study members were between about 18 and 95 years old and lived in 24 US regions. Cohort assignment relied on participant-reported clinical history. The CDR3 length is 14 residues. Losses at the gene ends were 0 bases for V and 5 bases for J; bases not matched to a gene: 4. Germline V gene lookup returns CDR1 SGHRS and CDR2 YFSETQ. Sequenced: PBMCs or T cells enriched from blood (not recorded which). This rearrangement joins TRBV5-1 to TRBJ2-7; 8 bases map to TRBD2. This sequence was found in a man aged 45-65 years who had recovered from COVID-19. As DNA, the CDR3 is TGCGCCAGCAGCTTGGTCGGGGGGGCCGACGAGCAGTACTTC. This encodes CASSLVGGADEQYF.